This paragraph reports one T cell receptor (beta chain). This specimen comes from a study of blood T cell repertoires in COVID-19. Study information: The study drew acute and convalescent COVID-19 samples from the United States, Italy and Spain.

The authors' processing: Reference gene primer amplification gave estimated nucleated cell counts. Method: immunoSEQ multiplex PCR; TCRdb's copy keeps in-frame clones and lacks some. V, J and clone size were drawn from that table, and D and trimming were deduced from the DNA. The repertoire has 170,000 or so clones, about 87% of them found once; the top ten carry roughly 0.57%. This receptor was identified in a man aged 55 to 69 with COVID-19, enrolled during active disease. Specimen: peripheral blood.

CDR3 loop: CASSLGQLSGYGYTF. CDR3 DNA sequence: TGTGCCAGCAGCTTGGGACAGTTAAGTGGCTATGGCTACACCTTC. The chain recombines TRBV5-5 with TRBJ1-2; D may be TRBD1 (5 bases). The ends were cut back, 0 bases at V and 4 bases at J, with 13 bases in the middle. The CDR3 is 15 residues long. The germline V gene encodes CDR1 SGHKS and CDR2 YYEKEE (reference sequence).